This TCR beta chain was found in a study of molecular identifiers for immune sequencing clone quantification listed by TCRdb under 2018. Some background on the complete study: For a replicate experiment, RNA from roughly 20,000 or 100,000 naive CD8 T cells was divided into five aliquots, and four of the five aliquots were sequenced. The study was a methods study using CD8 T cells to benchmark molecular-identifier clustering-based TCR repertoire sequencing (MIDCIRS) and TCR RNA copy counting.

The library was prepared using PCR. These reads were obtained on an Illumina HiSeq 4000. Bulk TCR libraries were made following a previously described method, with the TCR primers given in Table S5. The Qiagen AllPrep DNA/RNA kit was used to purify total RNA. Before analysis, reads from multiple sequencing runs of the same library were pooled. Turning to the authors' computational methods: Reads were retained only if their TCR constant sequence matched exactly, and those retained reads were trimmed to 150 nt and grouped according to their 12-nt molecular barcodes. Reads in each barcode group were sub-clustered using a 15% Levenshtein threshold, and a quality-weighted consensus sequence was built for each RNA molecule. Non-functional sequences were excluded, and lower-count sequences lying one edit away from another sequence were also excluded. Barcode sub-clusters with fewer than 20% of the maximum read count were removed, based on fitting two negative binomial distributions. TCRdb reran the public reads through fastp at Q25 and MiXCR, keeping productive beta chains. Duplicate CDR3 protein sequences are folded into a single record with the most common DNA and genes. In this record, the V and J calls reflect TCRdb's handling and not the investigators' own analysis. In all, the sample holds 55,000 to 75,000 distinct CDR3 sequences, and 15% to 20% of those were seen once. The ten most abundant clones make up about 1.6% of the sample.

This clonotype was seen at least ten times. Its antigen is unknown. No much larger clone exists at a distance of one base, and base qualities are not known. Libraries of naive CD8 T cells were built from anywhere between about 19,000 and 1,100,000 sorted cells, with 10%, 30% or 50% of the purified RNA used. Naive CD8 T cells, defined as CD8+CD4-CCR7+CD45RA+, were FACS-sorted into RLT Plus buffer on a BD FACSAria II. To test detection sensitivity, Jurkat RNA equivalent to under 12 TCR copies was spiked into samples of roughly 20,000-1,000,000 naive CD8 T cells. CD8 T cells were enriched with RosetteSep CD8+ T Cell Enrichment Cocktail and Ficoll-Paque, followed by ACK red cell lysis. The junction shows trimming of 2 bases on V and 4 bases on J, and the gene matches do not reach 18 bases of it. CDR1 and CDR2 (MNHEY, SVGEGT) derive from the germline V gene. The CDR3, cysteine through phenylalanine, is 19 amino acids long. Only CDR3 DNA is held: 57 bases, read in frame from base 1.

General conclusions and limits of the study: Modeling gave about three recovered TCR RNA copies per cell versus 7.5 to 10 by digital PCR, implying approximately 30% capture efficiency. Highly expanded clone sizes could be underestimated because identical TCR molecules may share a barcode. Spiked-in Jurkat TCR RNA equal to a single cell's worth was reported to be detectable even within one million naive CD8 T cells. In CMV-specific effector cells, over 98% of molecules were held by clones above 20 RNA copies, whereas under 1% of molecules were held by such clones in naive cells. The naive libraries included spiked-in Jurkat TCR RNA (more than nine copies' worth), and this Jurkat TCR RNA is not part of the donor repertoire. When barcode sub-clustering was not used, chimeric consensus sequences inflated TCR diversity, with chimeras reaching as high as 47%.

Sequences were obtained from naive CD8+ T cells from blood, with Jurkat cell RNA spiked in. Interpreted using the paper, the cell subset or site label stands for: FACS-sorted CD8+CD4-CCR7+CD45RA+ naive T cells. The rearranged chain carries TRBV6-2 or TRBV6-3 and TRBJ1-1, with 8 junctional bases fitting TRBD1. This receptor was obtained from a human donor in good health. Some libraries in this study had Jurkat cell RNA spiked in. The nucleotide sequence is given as TGTGCCAGCAGTTACCAAGCAAAAACGACAGGGGTGATGTTCACTGAAGCTTTCTTT. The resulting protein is CASSYQAKTTGVMFTEAFF.